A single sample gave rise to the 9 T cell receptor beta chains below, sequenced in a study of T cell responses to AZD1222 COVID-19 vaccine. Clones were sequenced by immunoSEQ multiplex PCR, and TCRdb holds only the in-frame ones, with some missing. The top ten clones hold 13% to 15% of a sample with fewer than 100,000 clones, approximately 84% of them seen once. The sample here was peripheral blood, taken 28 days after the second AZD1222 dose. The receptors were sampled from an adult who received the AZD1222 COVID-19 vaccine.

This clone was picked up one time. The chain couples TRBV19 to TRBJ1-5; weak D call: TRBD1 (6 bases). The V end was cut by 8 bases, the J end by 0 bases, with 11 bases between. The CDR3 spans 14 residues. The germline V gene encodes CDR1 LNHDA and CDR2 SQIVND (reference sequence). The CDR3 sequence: CASATGFSNQPQHF. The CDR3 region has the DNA TGTGCCAGTGCCACAGGGTTTAGCAATCAGCCCCAGCATTTT.

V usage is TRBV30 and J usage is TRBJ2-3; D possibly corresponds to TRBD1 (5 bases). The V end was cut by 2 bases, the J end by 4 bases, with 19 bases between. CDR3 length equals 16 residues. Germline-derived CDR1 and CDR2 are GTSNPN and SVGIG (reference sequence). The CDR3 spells CAWSRGPRVISDTQYF. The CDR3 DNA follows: TGTGCCTGGAGTAGGGGTCCCAGGGTTATATCAGATACGCAGTATTTT.

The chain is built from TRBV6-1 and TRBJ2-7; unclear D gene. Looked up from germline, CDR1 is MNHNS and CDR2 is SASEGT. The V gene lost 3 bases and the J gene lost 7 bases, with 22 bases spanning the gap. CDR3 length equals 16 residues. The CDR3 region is CASSEMFGGGYEEQYF. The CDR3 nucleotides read TGTGCCAGCAGTGAGATGTTCGGTGGCGGATACGAGGAGCAGTACTTC.

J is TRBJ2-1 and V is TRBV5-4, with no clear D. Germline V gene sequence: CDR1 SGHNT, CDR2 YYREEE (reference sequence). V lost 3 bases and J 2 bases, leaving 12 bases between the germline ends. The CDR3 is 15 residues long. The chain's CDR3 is CASSSLQSAYNEQFF. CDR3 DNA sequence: TGTGCCAGCAGCTCCCTCCAATCGGCCTACAATGAGCAGTTCTTC.

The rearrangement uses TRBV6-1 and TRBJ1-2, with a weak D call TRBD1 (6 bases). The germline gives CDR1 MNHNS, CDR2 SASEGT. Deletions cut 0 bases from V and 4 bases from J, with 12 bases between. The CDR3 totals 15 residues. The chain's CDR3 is CASSEAATGRYGYTF. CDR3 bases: TGTGCCAGCAGTGAAGCAGCGACAGGTCGCTATGGCTACACCTTC.

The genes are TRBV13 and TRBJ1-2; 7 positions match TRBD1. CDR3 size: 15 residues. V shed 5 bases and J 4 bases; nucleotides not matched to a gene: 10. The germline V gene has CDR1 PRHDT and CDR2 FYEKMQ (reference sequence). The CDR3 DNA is TGTGCCAGCAGCGGATCGACAGGGCCTTCCTATGGCTACACCTTC. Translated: CASSGSTGPSYGYTF. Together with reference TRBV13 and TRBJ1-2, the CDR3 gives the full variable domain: AAGVIQSPRHLIKEKRETATLKCYPIPRHDTVYWYQQGPGQDPQFLISFYEKMQSDKGSIPDRFSAQQFSDYHSELNMSSLELGDSALYFCASSGSTGPSYGYTFGSGTRLTVV.

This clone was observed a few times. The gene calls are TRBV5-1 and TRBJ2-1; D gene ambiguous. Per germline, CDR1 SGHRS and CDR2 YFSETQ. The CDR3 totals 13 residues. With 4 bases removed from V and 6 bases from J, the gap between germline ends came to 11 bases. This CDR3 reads CASSDTVTNEQFF. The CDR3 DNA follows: TGCGCCAGCAGCGACACCGTCACCAATGAGCAGTTCTTC. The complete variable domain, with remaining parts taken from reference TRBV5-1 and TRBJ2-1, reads KAGVTQTPRYLIKTRGQQVTLSCSPISGHRSVSWYQQTPGQGLQFLFEYFSETQRNKGNFPGRFSGRQFSNSRSEMNVSTLELGDSALYLCASSDTVTNEQFFGPGTRLTVL.

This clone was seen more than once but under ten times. As DNA, the CDR3 is TGTGCCAGCACCCCGGGGGCAGGAAATGAGCAGTTCTTC. It encodes CASTPGAGNEQFF. This sequence joins TRBV12-3 or TRBV12-4 and TRBJ2-1; D might be TRBD1 or TRBD2, each matching 6 bases. The V end lost 7 bases, the J end lost 7 bases, and 14 bases lay between the germline ends. This CDR3 has 13 residues.

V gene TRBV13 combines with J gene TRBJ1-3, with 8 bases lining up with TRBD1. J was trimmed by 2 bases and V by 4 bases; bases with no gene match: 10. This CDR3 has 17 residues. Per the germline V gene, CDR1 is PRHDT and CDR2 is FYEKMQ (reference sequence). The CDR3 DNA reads TGTGCCAGCAGCTCAGAACAGGGGGAAGGGGCTGGAAACACCATATATTTT. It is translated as CASSSEQGEGAGNTIYF.